This TCR beta chain was identified in a study of response to subunit inactivated influenza vaccine. This clonotype was observed once. TCRdb re-called the RT-PCR reads with MiXCR, one entry per CDR3 protein. Among approximately 170,000 distinct CDR3 sequences listed, 9.5% to 15% were seen once. The ends lost 2 bases at V and 2 bases at J; junction bases unmatched: 11. The germline CDR1 and CDR2 sequences are MDHEN and SYDVKM. CDR3 length: 18 amino acids. Another study also made use of these data, one on T cells expressing NK-cell markers. That report notes: Libraries used 5'RACE template switching adding universal primer site and UMIs. CD3+CD56+NKG2C+, CD3+CD56+NKG2C- and CD3+CD56-NKG2C+ T cells, once sorted, supplied the TCR beta repertoires.

The V and J genes are TRBV28 and TRBJ2-5; 10 positions match TRBD2. The sequence derives from a man aged 45-60 years who received an inactivated influenza vaccine. This sample comprised CD8+ T cells sorted from PBMCs, obtained 11 to 12 days after vaccination. In nucleotides, the CDR3 is TGTGCCAGCAGTTTACGTCTAGCGGGAGATGCTGTTCAAGAGACCCAGTACTTC. Translation: CASSLRLAGDAVQETQYF.